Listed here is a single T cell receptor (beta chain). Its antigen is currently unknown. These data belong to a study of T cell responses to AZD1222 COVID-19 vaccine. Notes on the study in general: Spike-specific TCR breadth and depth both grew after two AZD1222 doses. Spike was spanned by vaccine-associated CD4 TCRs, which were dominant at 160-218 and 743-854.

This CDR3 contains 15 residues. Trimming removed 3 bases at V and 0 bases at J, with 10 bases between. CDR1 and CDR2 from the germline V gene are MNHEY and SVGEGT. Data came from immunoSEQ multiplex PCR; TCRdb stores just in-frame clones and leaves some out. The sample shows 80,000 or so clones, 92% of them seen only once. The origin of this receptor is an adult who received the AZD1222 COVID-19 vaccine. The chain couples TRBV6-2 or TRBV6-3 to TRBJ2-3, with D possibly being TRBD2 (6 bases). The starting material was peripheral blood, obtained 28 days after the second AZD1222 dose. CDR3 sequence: CASSYYGTSTDTQYF. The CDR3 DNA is TGTGCCAGCAGTTATTACGGGACTAGCACAGATACGCAGTATTTT.